Below, one T cell receptor beta chain is given with its context. As yet, its antigen is unknown. The length of the CDR3 is 13 residues. Germline CDR1 and CDR2: LNHDA and SQIVND (reference sequence). V was clipped by 6 bases and J by 6 bases, with 14 bases between them. These data are taken from a study of chemoradiotherapy in HPV16-positive cancers. Overall study: Functional T-cell assays on a couple of HPV16-positive patients' cells defined candidate HPV-specific clones and common TCR motifs. Study results and limitations: For HPV16-positive patients, expanding HPV-responsive T cells associated with longer recurrence-free survival. Candidate HPV-specific clones and E7-related TCR motifs grew in tumor during treatment.

The assay was immunoSEQ multiplex PCR, and TCRdb's table has in-frame clones only and misses some. Among some 29,000 clones listed, roughly 92% were seen once. Specimen: blood, collected from a patient who underwent chemoradiotherapy. The chain links TRBV19 to TRBJ1-2; no clear D gene. This TCR was recovered from a human donor with HPV-associated anogenital cancer. The CDR3 sequence: CASSLRTWNGYTF. The CDR3 nucleotides are TGTGCCAGTAGCCTAAGGACGTGGAATGGCTACACCTTC.